The T cell receptor (beta chain) described here comes from a study of CD8 T cells in ankylosing spondylitis. This clonotype was seen ten or more times. Its antigen is currently unknown. V lost 0 bases to trimming and J lost 5 bases, with 4 bases between them. This CDR3 is built from 12 residues. Germline V gene sequence: CDR1 MNHNS, CDR2 SASEGT. TCRdb re-called the 5' RACE reads through MiXCR, storing one row per CDR3 protein. Seen here are approximately 400,000 distinct CDR3 sequences, about 15% observed once, and the top ten hold 0.85% to 1.3%. Study-wide findings and caveats: Researchers report that disease-linked clones proved CD8+ and relatively rare in peripheral blood. Blood from ankylosing spondylitis patients appeared to carry a characteristic roughly 8-variant TCR beta motif.

The receptor comes from a male donor with ankylosing spondylitis. Sequencing was done on a sample of blood, either unsorted or a sorted T cell fraction (not recorded which). The chain combines TRBV6-1 with TRBJ1-2, with D unclear. Written as DNA, the CDR3 is TGTGCCAGCAGTGAAGCCCGGTATGGCTACACCTTC. Encoded protein: CASSEARYGYTF.